This T cell receptor (beta chain) was sequenced during a study of shared clonotypes between healthy human individuals. Whole-study results and caveats: Sampling was confined to blood; repertoires within tissues likely differ.

Naive CD8 cells lacked CD45RO and underwent positive selection for CCR7, leaving out terminally differentiated effector memory CD45RA+ cells. Each of the donors was a healthy adult who was HIV-negative and had not had a recent acute infection or vaccination. Generated by immunoSEQ multiplex PCR, the TCRdb table keeps only in-frame clones and is missing some. The top ten hold 0.2% to 0.25% of the sample, which has about 800,000 clones, approximately 97% seen once. This CDR3 has 15 residues. Per the germline V gene, CDR1 is LNHDA and CDR2 is SQIVND (reference sequence). Germline trimming cut 9 bases from V and 3 bases from J; bases unmatched to any gene: 6. Points on this clone: The antigen remains undetermined.

This clonotype was sampled from a man younger than 45 in good health. The sequenced sample consisted of naive CD8+ T cells sorted from blood. This chain connects TRBV19 to TRBJ2-2, with 11 bases that match TRBD1. CDR3 coding DNA: TGTGCCAGCTGGACAGGGGGCGACGACACCGGGGAGCTGTTTTTT. It codes for CASWTGGDDTGELFF.